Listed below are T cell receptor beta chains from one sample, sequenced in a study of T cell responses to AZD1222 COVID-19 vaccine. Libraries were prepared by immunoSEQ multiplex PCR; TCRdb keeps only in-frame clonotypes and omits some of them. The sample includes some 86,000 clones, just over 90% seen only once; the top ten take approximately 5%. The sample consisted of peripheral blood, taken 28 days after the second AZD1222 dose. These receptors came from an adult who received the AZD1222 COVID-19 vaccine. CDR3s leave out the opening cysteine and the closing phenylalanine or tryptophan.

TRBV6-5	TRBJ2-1	ASRGREVWNEQF
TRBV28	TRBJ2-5	ASSFVSQSETQY
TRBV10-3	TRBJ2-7	AISVAGGGASYEQY
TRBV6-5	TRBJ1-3	ASSFPGASGNTIY
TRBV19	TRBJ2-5	ASSITGTGGGNQETQY
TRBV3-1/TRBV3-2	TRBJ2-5	ASSQDGTGRETQY
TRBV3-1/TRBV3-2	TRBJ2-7	ASSHRKPYEQY
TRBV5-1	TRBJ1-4	ASSLEGQGNEKLF
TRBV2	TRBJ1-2	ASSERELYGYT
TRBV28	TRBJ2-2	ASSSSGGTGELF
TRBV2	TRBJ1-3	ASVGFSGNTIY
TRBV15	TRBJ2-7	ATSREAGSYEQY
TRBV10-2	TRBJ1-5	ASRAWTGGGNQPQH
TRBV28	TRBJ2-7	ASSLSGQGVSYEQY
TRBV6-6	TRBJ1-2	ASSPRGEGGYGYT
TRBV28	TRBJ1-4	ASSSRGGAGNEKLF
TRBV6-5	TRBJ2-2	ASSPQGLNTGELF
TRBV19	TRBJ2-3	ASSIRGGTRTDTQY
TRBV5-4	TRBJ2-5	ASSPTSRGVRGETQY
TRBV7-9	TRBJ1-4	ASSQPRGGNEKLF
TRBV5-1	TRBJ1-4	ASSLAAGTGEFSTNEKLF
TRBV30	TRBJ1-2	AWTRDSAGYT
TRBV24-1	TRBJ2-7	ATSPYEQY
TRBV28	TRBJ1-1	ASTPGGGNTEAF
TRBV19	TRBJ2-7	ASSIIQGANEQY
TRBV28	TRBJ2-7	ASSPMGPFYEQY
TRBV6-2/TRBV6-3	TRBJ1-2	ASSYSLGGDYGYT
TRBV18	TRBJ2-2	ASSLLLSTGELF
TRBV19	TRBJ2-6	ASSTVFSGANVLT
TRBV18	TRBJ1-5	ASSPDSSNQPQH
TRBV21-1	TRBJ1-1	ASSKPGEKNTEAF
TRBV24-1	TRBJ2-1	ATGGDRGSLNEQF
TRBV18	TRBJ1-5	ASSPGGNQPQH
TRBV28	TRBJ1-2	ASSLTSGQLYGYT
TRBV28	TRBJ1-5	ASSLSPTGGYFYSNQPQH
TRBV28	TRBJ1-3	ASSLDAGNTIY
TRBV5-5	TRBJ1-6	ASSLGSGQNNSPLH
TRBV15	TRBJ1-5	ATNRQGNQPQH
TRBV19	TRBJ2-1	ASKVTGGNEQF
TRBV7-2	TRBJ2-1	ASSLTRYEQF
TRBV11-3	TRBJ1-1	ASSLGQGAENTEAF
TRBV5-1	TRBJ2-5	ASSFTGAQETQY
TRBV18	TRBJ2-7	ASSKEGYEQY
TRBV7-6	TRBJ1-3	ASSLAPLSGNTIY
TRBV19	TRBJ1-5	ASSAALGGNQPQH
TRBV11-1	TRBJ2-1	ASSKRQGRNEQF
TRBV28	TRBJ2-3	ASSSSDTQY
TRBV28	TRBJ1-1	ASRAGDRNTEAF
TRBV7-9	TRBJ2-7	ASRLTVGEQY
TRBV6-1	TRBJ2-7	ASSERIYEQY
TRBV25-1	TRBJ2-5	ASSDLLRETQY
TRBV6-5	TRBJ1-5	ASRGPLTNQPQH
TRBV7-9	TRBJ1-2	ASSRGQGAGYGYT